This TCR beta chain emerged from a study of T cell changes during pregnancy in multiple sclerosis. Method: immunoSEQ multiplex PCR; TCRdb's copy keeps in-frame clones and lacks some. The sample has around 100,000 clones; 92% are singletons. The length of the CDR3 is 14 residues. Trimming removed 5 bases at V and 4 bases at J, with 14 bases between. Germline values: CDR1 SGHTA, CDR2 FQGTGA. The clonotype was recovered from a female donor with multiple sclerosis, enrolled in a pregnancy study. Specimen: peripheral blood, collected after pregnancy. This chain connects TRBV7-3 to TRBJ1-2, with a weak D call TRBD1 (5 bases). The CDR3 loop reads CASSPTHGAYGYTF. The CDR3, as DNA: TGTGCCAGCAGCCCCACCCATGGGGCCTATGGCTACACCTTC.